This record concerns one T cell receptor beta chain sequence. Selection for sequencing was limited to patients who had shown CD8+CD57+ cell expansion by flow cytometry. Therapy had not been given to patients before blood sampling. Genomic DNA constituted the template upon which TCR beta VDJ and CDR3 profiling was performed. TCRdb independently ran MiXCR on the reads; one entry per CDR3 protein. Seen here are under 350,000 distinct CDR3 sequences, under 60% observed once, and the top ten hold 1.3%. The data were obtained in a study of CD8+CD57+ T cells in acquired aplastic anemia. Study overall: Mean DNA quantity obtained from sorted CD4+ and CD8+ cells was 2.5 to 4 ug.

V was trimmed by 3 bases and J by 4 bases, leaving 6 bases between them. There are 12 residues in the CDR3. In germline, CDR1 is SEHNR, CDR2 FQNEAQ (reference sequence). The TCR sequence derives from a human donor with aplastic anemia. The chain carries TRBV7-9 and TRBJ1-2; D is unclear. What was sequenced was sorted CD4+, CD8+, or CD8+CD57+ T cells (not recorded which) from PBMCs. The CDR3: CASSFVSYGYTF. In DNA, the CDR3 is TGTGCCAGCAGCTTTGTAAGCTATGGCTACACCTTC.